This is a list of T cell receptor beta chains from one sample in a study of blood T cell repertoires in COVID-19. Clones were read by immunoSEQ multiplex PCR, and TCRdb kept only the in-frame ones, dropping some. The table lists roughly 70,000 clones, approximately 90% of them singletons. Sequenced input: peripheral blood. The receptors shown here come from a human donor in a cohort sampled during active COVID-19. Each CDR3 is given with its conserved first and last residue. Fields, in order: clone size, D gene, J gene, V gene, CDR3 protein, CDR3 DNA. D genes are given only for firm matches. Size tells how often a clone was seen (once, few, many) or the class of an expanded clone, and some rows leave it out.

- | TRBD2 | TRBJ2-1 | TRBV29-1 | CSAEGNKAGGLGGEQFF | TGCAGCGCCGAGGGGAACAAAGCGGGAGGGCTCGGCGGAGAGCAGTTCTTC
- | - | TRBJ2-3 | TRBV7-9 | CASSLRTSPIRDTQYF | TGTGCCAGCAGCTTACGAACTAGCCCGATTAGGGATACGCAGTATTTT
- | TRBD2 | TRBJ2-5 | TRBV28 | CASSLNLAELYQETQYF | TGTGCCAGCAGCCTTAACCTAGCGGAACTGTACCAAGAGACCCAGTACTTC
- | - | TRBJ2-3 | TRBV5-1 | CATSWQGSTDTQYF | TGCGCCACTTCGTGGCAGGGGAGCACAGATACGCAGTATTTT
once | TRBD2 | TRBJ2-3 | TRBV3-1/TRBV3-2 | CASSQVAGSTDTQYF | TGTGCCAGCAGCCAGGTAGCGGGGAGCACAGATACGCAGTATTTT
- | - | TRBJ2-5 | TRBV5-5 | CASSSWGEETQYF | TGTGCCAGCAGTTCTTGGGGCGAAGAGACCCAGTACTTC
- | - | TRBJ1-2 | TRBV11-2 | CASSLDGGQRGGYTF | TGTGCCAGCAGCTTAGACGGGGGGCAGCGAGGTGGCTACACCTTC
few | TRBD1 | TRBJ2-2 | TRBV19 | CASSMGTGQTTGELFF | TGTGCCAGTAGTATGGGGACAGGCCAGACCACCGGGGAGCTGTTTTTT
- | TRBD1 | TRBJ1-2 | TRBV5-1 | CASSTGTASNYGYTF | TGCGCCAGCAGCACCGGGACAGCTTCTAACTATGGCTACACCTTC
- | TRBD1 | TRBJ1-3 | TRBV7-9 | CASSLDGQGAPGNTIYF | TGTGCCAGCAGCTTAGATGGGCAGGGGGCTCCTGGAAACACCATATATTTT
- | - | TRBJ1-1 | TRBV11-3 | CASSLDQLSKAFF | TGTGCCAGCAGCTTAGATCAACTTTCTAAAGCTTTCTTT
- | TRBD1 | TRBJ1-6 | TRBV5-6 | CASSSDRGVSNSPLHF | TGTGCCAGCAGCTCGGACAGGGGTGTGAGCAATTCACCCCTCCACTTT
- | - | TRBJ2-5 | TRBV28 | CASSYTRGRTEETQYF | TGTGCCAGCAGTTACACTCGAGGGCGGACGGAAGAGACCCAGTACTTC
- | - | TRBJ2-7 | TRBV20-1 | CSASTGYEQYF | TGCAGTGCTAGTACCGGTTACGAGCAGTACTTC
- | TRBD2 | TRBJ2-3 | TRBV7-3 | CASRTTSGRITDTQYF | TGTGCCAGCAGGACGACTAGCGGGAGAATCACAGATACGCAGTATTTT
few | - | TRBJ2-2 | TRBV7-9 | CASSPAGELFF | TGTGCCAGCAGCCCCGCCGGGGAGCTGTTTTTT
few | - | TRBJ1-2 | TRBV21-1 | CASSPDRDLNYGYTF | TGTGCCAGCAGTCCGGATAGAGACTTAAACTATGGCTACACCTTC
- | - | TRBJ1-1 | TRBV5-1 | CASSLEGAERTEAFF | TGCGCCAGCAGCTTGGAAGGCGCGGAGAGGACTGAAGCTTTCTTT
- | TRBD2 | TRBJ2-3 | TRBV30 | CAWTSGLTDTQYF | TGTGCCTGGACTAGCGGGCTGACAGATACGCAGTATTTT
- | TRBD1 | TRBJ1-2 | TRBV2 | CASSPGQGAEFGYTF | TGTGCCAGCAGCCCGGGACAGGGGGCGGAATTTGGCTACACCTTC
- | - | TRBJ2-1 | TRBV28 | CASSLPGNFYNEQFF | TGTGCCAGCAGCCTACCCGGGAACTTCTACAATGAGCAGTTCTTC
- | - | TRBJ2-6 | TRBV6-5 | CALMRAGANVLTF | TGTGCCCTCATGAGAGCTGGGGCCAACGTCCTGACTTTC
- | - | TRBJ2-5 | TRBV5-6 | CASSLAWDTGTETQYF | TGTGCCAGCAGCTTGGCCTGGGATACAGGAACCGAGACCCAGTACTTC
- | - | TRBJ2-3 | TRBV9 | CASSGRQVSTDTQYF | TGTGCCAGCAGCGGGCGACAGGTCTCCACAGATACGCAGTATTTT
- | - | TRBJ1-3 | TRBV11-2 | CASSLEGRGSAGNTIYF | TGTGCCAGCAGCTTAGAGGGCAGGGGATCAGCTGGAAACACCATATATTTT
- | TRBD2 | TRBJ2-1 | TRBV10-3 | CAISEPSGSYNEQFF | TGTGCCATCAGTGAGCCTAGCGGCTCCTACAATGAGCAGTTCTTC
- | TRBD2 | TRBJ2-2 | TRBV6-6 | CASSYSSGAAGELFF | TGTGCCAGCAGTTACTCGAGCGGGGCGGCCGGGGAGCTGTTTTTT
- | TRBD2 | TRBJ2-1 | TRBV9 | CASGRAGVGYNEQFF | TGTGCCAGCGGAAGAGCGGGAGTGGGGTACAATGAGCAGTTCTTC
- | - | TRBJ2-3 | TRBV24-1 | CATSGRGAPRTDTQYF | TGTGCCACCAGTGGCCGGGGAGCCCCTCGCACAGATACGCAGTATTTT
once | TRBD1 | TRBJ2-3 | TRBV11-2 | CASKGAADTQYF | TGTGCCAGCAAGGGGGCCGCAGATACGCAGTATTTT
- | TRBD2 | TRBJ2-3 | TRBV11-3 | CASSQGTSGRTDTQYF | TGTGCCAGCAGCCAAGGGACTAGCGGGCGCACAGATACGCAGTATTTT
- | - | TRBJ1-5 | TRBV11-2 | CASSPSGAGAGQPQHF | TGTGCCAGCAGTCCCAGTGGGGCCGGGGCGGGGCAGCCCCAGCATTTT
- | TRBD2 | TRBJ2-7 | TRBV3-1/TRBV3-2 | CASSQPGLAGGYEQYF | TGTGCCAGCAGCCAACCGGGACTAGCGGGGGGCTACGAGCAGTACTTC
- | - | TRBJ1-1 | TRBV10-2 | CASSESRGEAFF | TGCGCCAGCAGTGAGTCGCGGGGCGAAGCTTTCTTT
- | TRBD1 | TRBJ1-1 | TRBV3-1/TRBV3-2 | CASSPRDRNTEAFF | TGTGCCAGCAGCCCCCGGGACAGGAACACTGAAGCTTTCTTT
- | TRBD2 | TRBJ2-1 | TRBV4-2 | CASKGLAGAYNEQFF | TGTGCCAGCAAGGGACTAGCGGGGGCGTACAATGAGCAGTTCTTC
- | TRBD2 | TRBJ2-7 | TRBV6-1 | CASSEVASGNYEQYF | TGTGCCAGCAGTGAAGTGGCTAGCGGGAACTACGAGCAGTACTTC
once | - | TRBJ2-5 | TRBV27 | CASSLGSGQETQYF | TGTGCCAGCAGTCTCGGTAGCGGTCAAGAGACCCAGTACTTC
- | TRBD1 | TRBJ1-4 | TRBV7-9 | CATSGQSNEKLFF | TGTGCCACCTCGGGACAGTCTAATGAAAAACTGTTTTTT
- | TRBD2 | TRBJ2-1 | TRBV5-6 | CASSSSGSREYNEQFF | TGTGCCAGCAGCTCTAGCGGGAGTAGAGAATACAATGAGCAGTTCTTC
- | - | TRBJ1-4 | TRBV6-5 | CASSPRTAGDEKLFF | TGTGCCAGCAGTCCCCGGACGGCGGGGGATGAAAAACTGTTTTTT
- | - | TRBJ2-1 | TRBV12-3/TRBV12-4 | CASSLVGEQFF | TGTGCCAGCAGTTTAGTCGGTGAGCAGTTCTTC
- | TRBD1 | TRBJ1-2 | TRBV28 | CASSLPQPGQGDGYTF | TGTGCCAGCAGCCTCCCCCAACCGGGACAGGGGGACGGCTACACCTTC
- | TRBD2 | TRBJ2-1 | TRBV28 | CASSSPYSGRGDEQFF | TGTGCCAGCAGTTCTCCCTACAGCGGGAGAGGCGATGAGCAGTTCTTC
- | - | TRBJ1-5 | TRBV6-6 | CASSYPIENQPQHF | TGTGCCAGCAGTTACCCAATTGAGAATCAGCCCCAGCATTTT
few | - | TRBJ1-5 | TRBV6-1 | CASSDETGQPQHF | TGTGCCAGCAGTGACGAGACGGGACAGCCCCAGCATTTT
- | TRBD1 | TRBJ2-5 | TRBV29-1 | CSAGQVQETQYF | TGCAGCGCGGGACAGGTACAAGAGACCCAGTACTTC
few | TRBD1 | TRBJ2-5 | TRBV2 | CASSYSGQGAGETQYF | TGTGCCAGCAGTTACTCGGGACAGGGGGCGGGGGAGACCCAGTACTTC
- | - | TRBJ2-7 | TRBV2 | CASSPNPYEQYF | TGTGCCAGCAGCCCCAATCCCTACGAGCAGTACTTC
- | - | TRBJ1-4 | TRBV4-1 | CASSQGTVTTNEKLFF | TGCGCCAGCAGCCAAGGGACAGTTACAACTAATGAAAAACTGTTTTTT
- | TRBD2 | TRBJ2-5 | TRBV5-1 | CASSFLAGVPETQYF | TGCGCCAGCAGCTTCCTAGCGGGAGTTCCAGAGACCCAGTACTTC
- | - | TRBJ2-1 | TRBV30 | CAWSAGNYNEQFF | TGTGCCTGGAGCGCGGGAAACTACAATGAGCAGTTCTTC
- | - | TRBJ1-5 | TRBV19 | CASSSPGGHQPQHF | TGTGCCAGTAGTTCCCCCGGAGGGCATCAGCCCCAGCATTTT
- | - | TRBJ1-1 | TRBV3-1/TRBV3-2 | CASSEGQADTEAFF | TGTGCCAGCAGCGAGGGCCAGGCGGACACTGAAGCTTTCTTT
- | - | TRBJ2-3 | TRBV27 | CASKIGSALSTDTQYF | TGTGCCAGCAAAATCGGGAGCGCACTAAGCACAGATACGCAGTATTTT
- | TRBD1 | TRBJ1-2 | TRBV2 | CASRSTGDYGYTF | TGTGCCAGCAGATCAACAGGGGACTATGGCTACACCTTC
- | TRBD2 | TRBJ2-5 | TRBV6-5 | CASKLAGPLQETQYF | TGTGCCAGCAAACTAGCGGGCCCCCTCCAAGAGACCCAGTACTTC